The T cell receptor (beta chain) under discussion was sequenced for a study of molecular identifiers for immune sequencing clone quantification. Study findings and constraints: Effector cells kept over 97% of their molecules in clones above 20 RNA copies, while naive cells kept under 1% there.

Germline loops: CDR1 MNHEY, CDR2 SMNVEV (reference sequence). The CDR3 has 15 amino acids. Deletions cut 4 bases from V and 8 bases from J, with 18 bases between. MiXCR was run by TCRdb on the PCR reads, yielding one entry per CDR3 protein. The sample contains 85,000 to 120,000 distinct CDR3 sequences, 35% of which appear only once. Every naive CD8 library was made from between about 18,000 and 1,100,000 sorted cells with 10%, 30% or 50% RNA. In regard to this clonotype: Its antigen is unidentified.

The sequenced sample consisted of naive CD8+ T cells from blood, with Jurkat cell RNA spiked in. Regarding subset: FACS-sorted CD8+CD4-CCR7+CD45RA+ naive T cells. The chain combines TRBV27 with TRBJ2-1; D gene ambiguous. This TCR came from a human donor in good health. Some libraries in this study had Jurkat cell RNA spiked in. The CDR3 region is CASSSRPRLADEQFF. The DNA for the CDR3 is TGTGCCAGCAGTTCCAGACCTAGGTTAGCCGATGAGCAGTTCTTC.